This T cell receptor (beta chain) was found in a study of blood T cells in healthy people across ages. This clonotype was found many times. Each donor gave approximately 9.7 milliliters of peripheral blood. The authors ran a second PCR of about 6 to 11 cycles using a sample-barcoded 5' primer and a J-beta primer mix. Every molecule of cDNA carried a tag from a template-switch adaptor with 12 random nucleotides. TCRdb recomputed calls from the 5' RACE reads with MiXCR, one row per CDR3 protein. The sample shows approximately 1,000,000 distinct CDR3 sequences, 35% to 40% of them seen only once. The germline CDR1 and CDR2 sequences are LGHNA and YSLEER. V gave up 0 bases and J gave up 3 bases, with 15 bases separating them. This CDR3 spans 16 amino acids.

The chain joins TRBV4-3 to TRBJ2-7; TRBD1 might be the D (6 bases). Sample: blood. This sequence was found in a man younger than 35 in good health. The CDR3 DNA sequence: TGCGCCAGCAGCCAAGAGTCTATCAGGGGAATCTACGAGCAGTACTTC. This encodes CASSQESIRGIYEQYF.